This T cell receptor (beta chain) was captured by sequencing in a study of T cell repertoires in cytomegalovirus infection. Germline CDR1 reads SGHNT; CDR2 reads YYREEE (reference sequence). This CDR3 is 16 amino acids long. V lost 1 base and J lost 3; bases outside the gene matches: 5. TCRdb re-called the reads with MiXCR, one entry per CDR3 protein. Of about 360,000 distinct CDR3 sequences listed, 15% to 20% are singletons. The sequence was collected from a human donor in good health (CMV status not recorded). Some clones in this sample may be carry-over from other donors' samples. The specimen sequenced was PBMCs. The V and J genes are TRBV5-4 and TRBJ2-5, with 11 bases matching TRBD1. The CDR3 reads CASSLLGQGVEETQYF. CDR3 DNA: TGTGCCAGCAGCTTGTTGGGACAGGGGGTAGAAGAGACCCAGTACTTC.